The 9 T cell receptor beta chains in this list originate from one sample, sequenced in a study of OX40 agonist ivuxolimab in advanced cancers. Produced via immunoSEQ multiplex PCR; TCRdb's table is partial and in-frame only. The table has fewer than 55,000 clones, roughly four fifths seen once. Source: CD4+ or CD8+ T cells sorted from blood, taken in a trial of the OX40 agonist ivuxolimab. Receptor source: an adult with an advanced solid tumor such as melanoma, head and neck, liver or kidney cancer.

V usage is TRBV7-9 and J usage is TRBJ2-5; TRBD1 might be the D (5 bases). CDR3 length: 13 amino acids. Germline values: CDR1 SEHNR, CDR2 FQNEAQ (reference sequence). Trimming left V 0 bases short and J 4 bases short, with 6 bases between. CDR3 sequence (DNA): TGTGCCAGCAGCTTAGCGGGGCCAGAGACCCAGTACTTC. It specifies CASSLAGPETQYF.

This clone was recorded a few times. The V call is TRBV14, the J call TRBJ1-6; 7 nucleotides line up with TRBD1. Germline lookup yields CDR1 SGHDN and CDR2 FVKESK. The V and J ends lost 3 bases and 4 bases, in that order; junction bases with no gene match: 0. The CDR3 loop spans 14 amino acids. This CDR3 is CASSQGQYNSPLHF. In DNA, the CDR3 is TGTGCCAGCAGCCAGGGACAGTATAATTCACCCCTCCACTTT.

V and J are TRBV5-1 and TRBJ2-5; D is possibly TRBD1 (5 bases). The CDR3 loop spans 12 amino acids. The germline V and J ends were trimmed by 4 bases and 5 bases, with 9 bases remaining between them. The germline CDR1 and CDR2 sequences are SGHRS and YFSETQ. CDR3 nucleotides: TGCGCCAGCAGCCAAGGGGCGGAGACCCAGTACTTC. This sequence encodes CASSQGAETQYF.

This clone was seen a handful of times. The CDR3 here is CTSSQGGGAPAYEQYF. CDR3 nucleotide sequence: TGCACCAGCAGCCAAGGTGGGGGGGCCCCCGCCTACGAGCAGTACTTC. The V and J genes are TRBV1 and TRBJ2-7; the DNA was not used to check the table's D call, TRBD2. TRBV1 is given as a pseudogene. This CDR3 is 16 amino acids long.

The chain couples TRBV10-3 to TRBJ1-5; D gene ambiguous. This CDR3 has 15 residues. CDR1 ENHRY and CDR2 SYGVKD come from the germline V gene. Trimming pared 0 bases from V and 4 bases from J, leaving 10 bases between. The CDR3 here is CAISESSPGNQPQHF. The CDR3 bases are TGTGCCATCAGTGAGTCGAGCCCGGGGAATCAGCCCCAGCATTTT.

This rearrangement joins TRBV27 to TRBJ1-1; TRBD1 matches at 7 bases. The germline V gene has CDR1 MNHEY and CDR2 SMNVEV (reference sequence). The J segment lost 1 base and the V segment lost 8 bases, leaving 10 bases of the junction unmatched. The CDR3 loop spans 15 amino acids. In DNA form, the CDR3 reads TGTGCCAGCGAGAACGACAGGGAGAGGAACACTGAAGCTTTCTTT. Translated: CASENDRERNTEAFF.

The table lists this clone with a few counts. The chain carries TRBV6-5 and TRBJ1-1; possible D gene TRBD1, 5 bases. Trimming stripped 2 bases from V and 2 bases from J, with 9 bases between. CDR1 is MNHEY, CDR2 SVGAGI, per germline. CDR3 length: 14 amino acids. CDR3 sequence: CASSYGGTNTEAFF. The CDR3 nucleotides are TGTGCCAGCAGTTACGGGGGAACCAACACTGAAGCTTTCTTT.

The chain has TRBV5-6 and TRBJ1-3; a weak D match, TRBD1 (5 bases). Germline loops: CDR1 SGHDT, CDR2 YYEEEE. V lost 4 bases, J lost 2 bases, and 10 bases lay in between. This CDR3 is built from 14 residues. CDR3 bases: TGTGCCAGCAGCCGGGACGCAACTGGAAACACCATATATTTT. Amino acids: CASSRDATGNTIYF.

The V and J genes are TRBV6-5 and TRBJ2-3; 7 nucleotides line up with TRBD2. This CDR3 region has 15 residues. The germline V gene has CDR1 MNHEY and CDR2 SVGAGI. After removal of 6 bases from V and 9 bases from J, the junction contained 15 bases not matched to a gene. The CDR3 DNA sequence: TGTGCCAGCAGCCGGGGAGGGTTCCTTCTAAAGACGCAGTATTTT. Its translation is CASSRGGFLLKTQYF.